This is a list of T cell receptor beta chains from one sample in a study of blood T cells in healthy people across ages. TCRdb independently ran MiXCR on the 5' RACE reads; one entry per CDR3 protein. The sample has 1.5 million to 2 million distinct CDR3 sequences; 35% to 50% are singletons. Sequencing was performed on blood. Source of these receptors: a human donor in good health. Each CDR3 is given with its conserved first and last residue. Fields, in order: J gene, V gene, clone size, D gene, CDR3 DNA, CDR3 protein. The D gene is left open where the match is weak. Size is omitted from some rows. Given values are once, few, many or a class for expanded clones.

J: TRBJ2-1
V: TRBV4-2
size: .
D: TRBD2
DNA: TGTGCCAGCACCAAAGGTAGCGGGGAAAATGAGCAGTTCTTC
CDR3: CASTKGSGENEQFF

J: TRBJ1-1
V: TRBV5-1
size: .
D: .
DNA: TGCGCCAGCAGCTTTCCGGGGGATGGCACTGAAGCTTTCTTT
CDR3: CASSFPGDGTEAFF

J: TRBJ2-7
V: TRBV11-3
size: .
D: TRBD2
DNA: TGTGCCAGCAGCAAACATCCCCTAGCGGGGGTCTCCTACGAGCAGTACTTC
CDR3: CASSKHPLAGVSYEQYF

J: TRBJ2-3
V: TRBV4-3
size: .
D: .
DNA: TGCGCCAGCAGCCAAGAAGATAGGGAGGAGACGGATACGCAGTATTTT
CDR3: CASSQEDREETDTQYF

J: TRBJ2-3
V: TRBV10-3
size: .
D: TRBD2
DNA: TGTGCCATCAGTGAGTCCCAAGCGGGGGACTCAGATACGCAGTATTTT
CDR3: CAISESQAGDSDTQYF

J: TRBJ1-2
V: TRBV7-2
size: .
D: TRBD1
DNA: TGTGCCAGCAGCTTAAGTCGAGGGGGCTACATTAACTATGGCTACACCTTC
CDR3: CASSLSRGGYINYGYTF

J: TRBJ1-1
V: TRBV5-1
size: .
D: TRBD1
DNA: TGCGCCAGCAGGCTGACAGGGATTAACACTGAAGCTTTCTTT
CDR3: CASRLTGINTEAFF

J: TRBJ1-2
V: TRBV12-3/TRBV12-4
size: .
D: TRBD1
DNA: TGTGCCAGCACTCCCCAGACAGGGGCTGACTATGGCTACACCTTC
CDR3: CASTPQTGADYGYTF

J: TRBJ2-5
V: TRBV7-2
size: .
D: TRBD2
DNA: TGTGCCAGCAGCGCGGGGGGGGGAGGGCAAGAGACCCAGTACTTC
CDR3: CASSAGGGGQETQYF

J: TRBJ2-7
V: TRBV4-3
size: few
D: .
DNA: TGCGCCAGCAGCCAAGATCTGATAAGGAGTTACGAGCAGTACTTC
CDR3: CASSQDLIRSYEQYF

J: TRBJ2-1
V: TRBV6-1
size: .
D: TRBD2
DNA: TGTGCCAGCAGTAGGACTCGTTTAGCGGGGGGCCACCTAGCCTTGTACAATGAGCAGTTCTTC
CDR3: CASSRTRLAGGHLALYNEQFF

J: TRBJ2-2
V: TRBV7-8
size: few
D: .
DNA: TGTGCCAGCAGCTATGGACAGACCTTACGGGAGCTGTTTTTT
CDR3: CASSYGQTLRELFF

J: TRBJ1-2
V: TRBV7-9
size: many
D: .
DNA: TGTGCCAGCAGCTTAGCCGGCGGGACTCAAAAGGAGGGTGGCTACACCTTC
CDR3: CASSLAGGTQKEGGYTF

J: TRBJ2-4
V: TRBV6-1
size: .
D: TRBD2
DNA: TGTGCCAGCAGCTCACAACGAGGACTAGCGGGGGGGCCGGGCATTCAGTACTTC
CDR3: CASSSQRGLAGGPGIQYF

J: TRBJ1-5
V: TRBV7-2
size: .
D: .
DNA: TGTGCCAGCAGCCTTTGGGGAAACGATCAGCCCCAGCATTTT
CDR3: CASSLWGNDQPQHF

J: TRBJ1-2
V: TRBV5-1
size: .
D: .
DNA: TGCGCCAGCAGCTCACAAATCGGCCGTAACTATGGCTACACCTTC
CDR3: CASSSQIGRNYGYTF

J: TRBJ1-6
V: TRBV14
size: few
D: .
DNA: TGTGCCAGCAGCCACATCGACCGACCCCTCCACTTT
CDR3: CASSHIDRPLHF

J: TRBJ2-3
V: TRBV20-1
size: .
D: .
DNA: TGCAGTGCTAGAGATCCCACCCTAGGAGATACGCAGTATTTT
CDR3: CSARDPTLGDTQYF

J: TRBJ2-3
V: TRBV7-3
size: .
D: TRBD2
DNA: TGTGCCAGCAGCTTTACTAGCGGGGTCACAGATACGCAGTATTTT
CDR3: CASSFTSGVTDTQYF

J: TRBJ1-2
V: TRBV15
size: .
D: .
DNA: TGTGCCACCAGCAGAGATTGTAGAAGAGATATTTATGGCTACACCTTC
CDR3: CATSRDCRRDIYGYTF

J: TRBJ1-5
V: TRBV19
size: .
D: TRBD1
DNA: TGTGCCAGTAGTACAAACAGGGGGGGAGGCAATCAGCCCCAGCATTTT
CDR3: CASSTNRGGGNQPQHF

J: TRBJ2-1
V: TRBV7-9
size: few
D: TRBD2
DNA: TGTGCCAGCAGCTTAACGGGGGGTAGGAATGAGCAGTTCTTC
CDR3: CASSLTGGRNEQFF

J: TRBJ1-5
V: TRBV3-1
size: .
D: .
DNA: TGTGCCAGCAGCCCGACGGGGGCGACGGATCAGCCCCAGCATTTT
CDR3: CASSPTGATDQPQHF

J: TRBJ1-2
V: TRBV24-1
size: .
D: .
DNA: TGTGCCACCAGTCAAGGACCGCGGCGGGCCACCCGATATGGCTACACCTTC
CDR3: CATSQGPRRATRYGYTF

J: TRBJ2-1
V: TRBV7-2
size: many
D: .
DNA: TGTGCCAGCAGCTCTCTAGCTGCTGAGCAGTTCTTC
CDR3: CASSSLAAEQFF

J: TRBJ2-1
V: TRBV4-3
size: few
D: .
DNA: TGCGCCAGCAGCCAAGATCGCGGTGGAGGTCGAAATGAGCAGTTCTTC
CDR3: CASSQDRGGGRNEQFF

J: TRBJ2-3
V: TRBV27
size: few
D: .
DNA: TGTGCCAGCAGTACCCTTTCGGGGGCGCAGTATTTT
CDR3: CASSTLSGAQYF

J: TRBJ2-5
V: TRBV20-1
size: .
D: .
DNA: TGCAGTGCTCCTACAGGAGATCAGGCGGAGACCCAGTACTTC
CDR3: CSAPTGDQAETQYF

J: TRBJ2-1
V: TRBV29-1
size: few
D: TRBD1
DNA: TGCAGCGTTGAAGTGGGACAGGGGACGGATGAGCAGTTCTTC
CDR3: CSVEVGQGTDEQFF

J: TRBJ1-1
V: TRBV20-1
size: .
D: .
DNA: TGCAGTGCCCCAGTCCTACAAGCTTTCTTT
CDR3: CSAPVLQAFF

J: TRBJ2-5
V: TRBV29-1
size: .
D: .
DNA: TGCAGCGTTGTTAGGCCCGCGGCGCAAGGGACCCAGTACTTC
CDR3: CSVVRPAAQGTQYF

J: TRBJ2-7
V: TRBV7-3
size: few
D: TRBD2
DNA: TGTGCCAGCAGCTTAGCGGGGGGCAGGGACGAGCAGTACTTC
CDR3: CASSLAGGRDEQYF

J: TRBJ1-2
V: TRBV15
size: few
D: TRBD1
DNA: TGTGCCACCAGCGGTTGGGGTCCGGGACAGGGCTATGGCTACACCTTC
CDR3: CATSGWGPGQGYGYTF

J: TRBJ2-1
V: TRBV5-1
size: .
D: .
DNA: TGCGCCAGCAGCCCTTCCTCAATAGATTATTACAATGAGCAGTTCTTC
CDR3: CASSPSSIDYYNEQFF

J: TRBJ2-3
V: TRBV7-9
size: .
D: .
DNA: TGTGCCAGCAGCTTAAAGCTAGACTGGTCGCAGTATTTT
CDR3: CASSLKLDWSQYF

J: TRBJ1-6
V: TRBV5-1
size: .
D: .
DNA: TGCGCCAGCAGCTGGGGGGACACAAATAATTCACCCCTCCACTTT
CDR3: CASSWGDTNNSPLHF

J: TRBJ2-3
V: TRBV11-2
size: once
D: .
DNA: TGTGCCAGCAGCTTTAATCCCACCGGCACAGATACGCAGTATTTT
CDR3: CASSFNPTGTDTQYF

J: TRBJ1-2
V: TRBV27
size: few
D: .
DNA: TGTGCCAGCCGGCCCGCAGGAGCCGCTAACTATGGCTACACCTTC
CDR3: CASRPAGAANYGYTF

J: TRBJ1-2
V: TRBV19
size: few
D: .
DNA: TGTGCCAGTAGTTCTCGACAGTCTAACTATGGCTACACCTTC
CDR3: CASSSRQSNYGYTF

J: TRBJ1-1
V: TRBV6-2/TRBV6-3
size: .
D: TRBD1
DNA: TGTGCCAGCGGGGAACAGGGGGCTTTTGAAGCTTTCTTT
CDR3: CASGEQGAFEAFF

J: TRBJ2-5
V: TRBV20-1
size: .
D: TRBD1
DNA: TGCAGTGCTAGTAAGGGACAGCAAGAGACCCAGTACTTC
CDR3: CSASKGQQETQYF

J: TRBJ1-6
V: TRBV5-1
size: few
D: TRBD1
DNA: TGCGCCAGCAGCAGGGACAGGCAGAATTCACCCCCCCACTTT
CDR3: CASSRDRQNSPPHF

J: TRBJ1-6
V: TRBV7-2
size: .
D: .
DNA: TGTGCCAGCAGCTTCTACGGCCTATTTCACTTT
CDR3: CASSFYGLFHF

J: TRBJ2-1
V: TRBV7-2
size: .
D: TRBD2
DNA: TGTGCCAGCAGCACCCCAAGGGGTAGCGGGGTAAGCTCCTACAATGAGCAGTTCTTC
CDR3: CASSTPRGSGVSSYNEQFF

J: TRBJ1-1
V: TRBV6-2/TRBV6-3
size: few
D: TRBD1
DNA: TGTGCCAGCAGTTGGGACAGGGACGGGAACACTGAAGCTTTCTTT
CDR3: CASSWDRDGNTEAFF

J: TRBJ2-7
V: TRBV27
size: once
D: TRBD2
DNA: TGTGCCAGCATCGGGTTTGTGGCGGGGGGGCGGTACGAGCAGTACTTC
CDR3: CASIGFVAGGRYEQYF

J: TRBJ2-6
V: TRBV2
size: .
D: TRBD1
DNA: TGTGCCATCAGGGTGGTCGGGACAGGGGTTGCTGGGGCCAACGTCCTGACTTTC
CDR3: CAIRVVGTGVAGANVLTF

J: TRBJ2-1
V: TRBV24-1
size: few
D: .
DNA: TGTGCCACCAGTGTAGTCGGCGATGAGCAGTTCTTC
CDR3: CATSVVGDEQFF

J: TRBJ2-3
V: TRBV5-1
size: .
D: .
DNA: TGCGCCAGCAGCTTGGGACTAGGGGACACAGATACGCAGTATTTT
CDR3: CASSLGLGDTDTQYF